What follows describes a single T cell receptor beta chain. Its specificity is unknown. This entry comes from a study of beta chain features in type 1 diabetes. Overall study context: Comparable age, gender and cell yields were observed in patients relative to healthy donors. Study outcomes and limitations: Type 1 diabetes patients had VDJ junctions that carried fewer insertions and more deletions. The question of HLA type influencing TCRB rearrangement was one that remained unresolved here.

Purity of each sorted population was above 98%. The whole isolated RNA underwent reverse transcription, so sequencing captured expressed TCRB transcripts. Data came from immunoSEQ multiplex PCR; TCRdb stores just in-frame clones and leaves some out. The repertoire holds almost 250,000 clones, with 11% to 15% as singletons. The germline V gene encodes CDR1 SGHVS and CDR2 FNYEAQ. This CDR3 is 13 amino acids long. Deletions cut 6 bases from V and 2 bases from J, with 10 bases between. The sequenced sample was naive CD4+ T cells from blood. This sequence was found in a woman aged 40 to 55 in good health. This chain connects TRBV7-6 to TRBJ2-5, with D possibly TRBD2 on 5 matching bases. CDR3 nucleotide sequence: TGTGCCAGCAGACCCGCGGGTCAAGAGACCCAGTACTTC. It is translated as CASRPAGQETQYF.